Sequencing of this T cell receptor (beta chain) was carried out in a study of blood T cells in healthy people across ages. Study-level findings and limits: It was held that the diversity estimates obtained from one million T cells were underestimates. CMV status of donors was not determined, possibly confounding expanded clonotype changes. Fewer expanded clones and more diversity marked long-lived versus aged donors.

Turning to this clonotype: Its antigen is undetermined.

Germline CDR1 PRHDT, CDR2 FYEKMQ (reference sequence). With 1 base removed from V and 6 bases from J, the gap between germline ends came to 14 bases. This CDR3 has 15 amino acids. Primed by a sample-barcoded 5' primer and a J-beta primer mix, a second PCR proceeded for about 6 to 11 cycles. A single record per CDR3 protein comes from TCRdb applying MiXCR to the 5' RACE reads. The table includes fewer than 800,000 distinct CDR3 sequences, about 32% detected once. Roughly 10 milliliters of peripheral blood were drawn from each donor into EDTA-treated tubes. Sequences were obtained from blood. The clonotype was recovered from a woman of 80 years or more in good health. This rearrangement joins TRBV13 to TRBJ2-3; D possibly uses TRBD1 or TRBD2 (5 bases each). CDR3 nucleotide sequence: TGTGCCAGCAGCTTAGATCTGGTACGGGGCGATACGCAGTATTTT. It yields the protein CASSLDLVRGDTQYF.